Each of the 8 T cell receptor beta chains below was sequenced from the same sample in a study of cytomegalovirus exposure and HLA in healthy donors (dated by TCRdb to about 2017). To prepare the library, the immunoSEQ multiplex PCR assay was applied. For the multiplex PCR, a mixture combining 60 forward primers for TCR Vbeta segments and 13 reverse primers for TCR Jbeta segments was used. What TCRdb holds here is the immuneACCESS table cut down to in-frame rearrangements. Part of the clones is not present; checked against another copy, under half of the missing clones reflect an unresolved V gene, and the others are unexplained. The sample table holds about 130,000 clones, of which about 10% were seen once. The ten biggest clones cover about 4.7% of the sample. Sequencing was performed on PBMCs. These receptors were taken from a woman between 18 and 29 years old in good health and CMV-seropositive.

Comments on this clone: Distinct nucleotide sequences in the sample also encode this CDR3. This chain connects TRBV6-1 to TRBJ2-5; no firm D call. V shed 4 bases and J shed 0 bases, with 6 bases lying between them. CDR3 length: 13 residues. CDR1 is MNHNS, CDR2 SASEGT, per germline. CDR3 nucleotide sequence: TGTGCCAGCAGTGTAAACTACCAAGAGACCCAGTACTTC. This translates into CASSVNYQETQYF.

This clone has more than one count but fewer than ten. The chain links TRBV2 to TRBJ2-6; D is unresolved. The CDR3 runs 15 residues. The V and J ends lost 5 bases and 2 bases respectively, with 10 bases between them. Germline CDR1 and CDR2: SNHLY and FYNNEI. The CDR3 sequence is CASSFRVAGANVLTF. The DNA of the CDR3 is TGTGCCAGCAGTTTTCGGGTGGCTGGGGCCAACGTCCTGACTTTC.

The genes are TRBV29-1 and TRBJ2-5; D may be TRBD2 (5 bases). Trimming left V 4 bases short and J 1 base short, with 7 bases between. The CDR3 length is 12 residues. Per the germline V gene, CDR1 is SQVTM and CDR2 is ANQGSEA. The CDR3 DNA reads TGCAGCGTTGCAAGCGGCCAAGAGACCCAGTACTTC. It is translated as CSVASGQETQYF.

This clone was observed a handful of times. The chain uses TRBV13 and TRBJ1-4; 7 positions match TRBD1. CDR1 and CDR2 (germline): PRHDT, FYEKMQ (reference sequence). The CDR3 is 11 residues long. In DNA form, the CDR3 reads TGTGGGAGCAGGGGGACAGAAAAACTGTTTTTT. This sequence encodes CGSRGTEKLFF.

The V call is TRBV7-3, the J call TRBJ2-2; D possibly corresponds to TRBD1 (6 bases). Trimming removed 5 bases at V and 7 bases at J, with 8 bases between. The V gene's germline CDR1 is SGHTA and CDR2 FQGTGA. CDR3 length: 12 amino acids. The CDR3 DNA reads as TGTGCCAGCAGCGCAGGGGACGGGGAGCTGTTTTTT. Amino acid sequence: CASSAGDGELFF.

The genes are TRBV5-6 and TRBJ2-7, with a tentative D call TRBD2 (6 bases). The ends were cut back, 4 bases at V and 2 bases at J, with 13 bases in the middle. The CDR3 totals 14 residues. Per the germline V gene, CDR1 is SGHDT and CDR2 is YYEEEE. The CDR3 DNA follows: TGTGCCAGCAGCGGTAGCGGTTCCACCTACGAGCAGTACTTC. Residues: CASSGSGSTYEQYF.

This chain joins TRBV6-1 and TRBJ2-2; possibly TRBD2 for D (7 bases). Germline-derived CDR1 and CDR2 are MNHNS and SASEGT. This CDR3 region has 15 residues. V gave up 3 bases and J gave up 4 bases, with 12 bases separating them. CDR3 nucleotides: TGTGCCAGCAGTGACGGGGGGCGCGTCACCGGGGAGCTGTTTTTT. The encoded protein is CASSDGGRVTGELFF.

This clone was seen a handful of times. The gene calls are TRBV18 and TRBJ1-1; D may be TRBD1 (6 bases). The CDR3 covers 15 residues. Germline loops: CDR1 KGHSH, CDR2 LQKENI. Trimming stripped 3 bases from V and 0 bases from J, with 11 bases between. CDR3 in amino acids: CASSPGHPMNTEAFF. Written as DNA, the CDR3 is TGTGCCAGCTCACCGGGACACCCGATGAACACTGAAGCTTTCTTT.